The 28 T cell receptor beta chains below were found in one sample sequenced in a study of OX40 agonist ivuxolimab in advanced cancers. Method: immunoSEQ multiplex PCR; TCRdb's copy keeps in-frame clones and lacks some. In the table there are about 19,000 clones, 75% to 85% of which are singletons. Here the sequenced sample was CD4+ or CD8+ T cells sorted from blood, taken in a trial of the OX40 agonist ivuxolimab. The receptor source for this set is an adult with an advanced solid tumor such as melanoma, head and neck, liver or kidney cancer.

This clone was seen once. The CDR3 reads CASSLGGTSGRTPEDTQYF. In nucleotides, the CDR3 is TGCGCCAGCAGCCTGGGGGGGACTAGCGGGAGAACTCCAGAAGATACGCAGTATTTT. The chain recombines TRBV4-3 with TRBJ2-3; 14 nucleotides line up with TRBD2. CDR3 length: 19 residues. The V gene end was trimmed by 4 bases and the J gene end by 5 bases; junction bases not matched to a gene: 14. Germline CDR1 is LGHNA and CDR2 is YSLEER.

This clone came up a few times. In DNA, the CDR3 is TGTGCCAGCAGCCAAGAAACAGGGCCCCCCTACAATGAGCAGTTCTTC. Its protein product is CASSQETGPPYNEQFF. J is TRBJ2-1 and V is TRBV14; D might be TRBD1 (6 bases). CDR3 length: 16 residues. Per the germline V gene, CDR1 is SGHDN and CDR2 is FVKESK. Trimming pared 0 bases from V and 2 bases from J, leaving 11 bases between. The full variable domain, in which reference TRBV14 and TRBJ2-1 provide the parts outside the CDR3, is EAGVTQFPSHSVIEKGQTVTLRCDPISGHDNLYWYRRVMGKEIKFLLHFVKESKQDESGMPNNRFLAERTGGTYSTLKVQPAELEDSGVYFCASSQETGPPYNEQFFGPGTRLTVL.

The V call is TRBV6-5, the J call TRBJ2-7; 11 bases are shared with TRBD2. The germline V gene encodes CDR1 MNHEY and CDR2 SVGAGI. The V segment lost 3 bases and the J segment 4 bases; nucleotides outside the gene matches: 5. The CDR3 covers 15 residues. The CDR3 sequence: CASSYSTSGSYEQYF. DNA of the CDR3: TGTGCCAGCAGTTATTCCACTAGCGGGAGTTACGAGCAGTACTTC.

The chain recombines TRBV19 with TRBJ1-4; no reliable D call. The CDR3 extends over 14 amino acids. The germline CDR1 and CDR2 sequences are LNHDA and SQIVND (reference sequence). V lost 5 bases and J 6 bases, leaving 13 bases between the germline ends. The CDR3 here is CASSWALGDEKLFF. For the CDR3, the DNA is TGTGCCAGTAGTTGGGCCCTGGGCGATGAAAAACTGTTTTTT.

V and J are TRBV11-1 and TRBJ2-5, with a weak D call TRBD2 (6 bases). The V end was cut by 8 bases, the J end by 4 bases, with 11 bases between. CDR3 size: 12 residues. CDR1 SGHAT and CDR2 FQDESV come from the germline V gene (reference sequence). Written as DNA, the CDR3 is TGTGCCAGCGAGGTGGGAGGAGAGACCCAGTACTTC. It encodes CASEVGGETQYF.

The chain joins TRBV7-9 to TRBJ1-1; TRBD1 matches at 7 bases. V lost 5 bases, J lost 11 bases, and 17 bases stayed unmatched. The germline CDR1 and CDR2 sequences are SEHNR and FQNEAQ (reference sequence). CDR3 length equals 15 residues. CDR3 amino acids: CASSPPGKGTVWAFF. The CDR3 nucleotides are TGTGCCAGCAGCCCTCCAGGGAAGGGGACAGTCTGGGCTTTCTTT.

By sample fraction, this clone is medium-sized. V gene TRBV2 combines with J gene TRBJ2-5; D gene unclear. Trimming left V 4 bases short and J 1 base short, with 19 bases between. The CDR3 is made up of 17 amino acids. Per the germline V gene, CDR1 is SNHLY and CDR2 is FYNNEI. This CDR3 is CASSGRVVKFFQETQYF. The CDR3 DNA reads as TGTGCCAGCAGTGGTCGGGTGGTAAAGTTTTTCCAAGAGACCCAGTACTTC. The full variable domain, in which reference TRBV2 and TRBJ2-5 provide the parts outside the CDR3, is EPEVTQTPSHQVTQMGQEVILRCVPISNHLYFYWYRQILGQKVEFLVSFYNNEISEKSEIFDDQFSVERPDGSNFTLKIRSTKLEDSAMYFCASSGRVVKFFQETQYFGPGTRLLVL.

This clone was detected only once. This chain links TRBV7-9 with TRBJ2-5, with a tentative D call TRBD2 (6 bases). The V end lost 1 base, the J end lost 5 bases, and 11 bases lay between the germline ends. The CDR3 runs to 14 residues. The germline V gene encodes CDR1 SEHNR and CDR2 FQNEAQ (reference sequence). In DNA form, the CDR3 reads TGTGCCAGCAGCTTAGGGAGGGGCTGGGAGACCCAGTACTTC. It translates to CASSLGRGWETQYF. The full variable domain, completed using reference TRBV7-9 and TRBJ2-5, is DTGVSQNPRHKITKRGQNVTFRCDPISEHNRLYWYRQTLGQGPEFLTYFQNEAQLEKSRLLSDRFSAERPKGSFSTLEIQRTEQGDSAMYLCASSLGRGWETQYFGPGTRLLVL.

This chain uses TRBV28 with TRBJ2-3; 12 bases are a match to TRBD2. Germline lookup yields CDR1 MDHEN and CDR2 SYDVKM. The ends lost 8 bases at V and 2 bases at J; junction bases unmatched: 5. This CDR3 contains 15 residues. CDR3 protein: CASLWTSGNTDTQYF. CDR3 coding DNA: TGTGCCAGCTTGTGGACTAGCGGGAACACAGATACGCAGTATTTT.

This CDR3 is CASRSGQPNQPQHF. CDR3 bases: TGTGCCAGCAGGTCTGGACAGCCGAATCAGCCCCAGCATTTT. This chain connects TRBV7-5 to TRBJ1-5; TRBD1, the table's D call, was not compared with the DNA. TRBV7-5 represents a pseudogene. This CDR3 spans 14 amino acids.

The gene calls are TRBV15 and TRBJ2-7; TRBD2 might be the D (6 bases). Germline CDR1 is LNHNV and CDR2 is YYDKDF (reference sequence). V shed 3 bases and J shed 2 bases, with 20 bases lying between them. CDR3 length: 17 residues. The DNA of the CDR3 is TGTGCCACCAGCAGCACCACTGGGGGGTTCCCGACCTACGAGCAGTACTTC. Protein sequence: CATSSTTGGFPTYEQYF. Together with reference TRBV15 and TRBJ2-7, the CDR3 gives the full variable domain: DAMVIQNPRYQVTQFGKPVTLSCSQTLNHNVMYWYQQKSSQAPKLLFHYYDKDFNNEADTPDNFQSRRPNTSFCFLDIRSPGLGDTAMYLCATSSTTGGFPTYEQYFGPGTRLTVT.

This clone appeared a few times. V usage is TRBV28 and J usage is TRBJ2-7; maybe TRBD2 (5 bases). Germline CDR1 is MDHEN and CDR2 is SYDVKM. V lost 4 bases, J lost 6 bases, and 16 bases lay in between. CDR3 length equals 14 residues. CDR3 sequence reads: CASSSILRGVEQYF. The CDR3 coding sequence is TGTGCCAGCAGTTCCATCCTTCGGGGAGTCGAGCAGTACTTC.

This chain connects TRBV27 to TRBJ2-7; no firm D call. The V end was cut by 8 bases, the J end by 3 bases, with 11 bases between. From germline, CDR1 is MNHEY and CDR2 SMNVEV (reference sequence). The CDR3 is made up of 12 amino acids. CDR3 in amino acids: CASAGRNYEQYF. The CDR3, as DNA: TGTGCCAGCGCCGGACGGAACTACGAGCAGTACTTC.

V is TRBV4-2 and J is TRBJ2-7, with D possibly being TRBD1 (6 bases). V was trimmed by 5 bases and J by 6 bases, leaving 17 bases between them. CDR1 is LGHNA and CDR2 is YNFKEQ in the germline V gene. CDR3 length equals 14 residues. CDR3 in DNA: TGTGCCAGCAGCTTAGGGGGTTTTACGGCCGAGCAGTACTTC. Translating gives CASSLGGFTAEQYF.

The chain uses TRBV7-9 and TRBJ1-4, with a tentative D call TRBD1 (5 bases). This CDR3 has 18 residues. From germline, CDR1 is SEHNR and CDR2 FQNEAQ (reference sequence). Deletions cut 3 bases from V and 0 bases from J, with 17 bases between. CDR3: CASSFPRGQGSTNEKLFF. CDR3 coding DNA: TGTGCCAGCAGCTTCCCCCGGGGTCAGGGATCAACTAATGAAAAACTGTTTTTT.

V usage is TRBV14 and J usage is TRBJ2-1; 13 bases align to TRBD2. Per germline, CDR1 SGHDN and CDR2 FVKESK. The CDR3 runs 16 residues. With 2 bases clipped from V and 7 bases from J, the junction kept 5 bases outside the gene matches. CDR3 residues: CASSQPGLAGLNEQFF. CDR3 DNA: TGTGCCAGCAGCCAACCGGGACTAGCGGGACTAAATGAGCAGTTCTTC. Complete variable domain (other parts from reference TRBV14 and TRBJ2-1): EAGVTQFPSHSVIEKGQTVTLRCDPISGHDNLYWYRRVMGKEIKFLLHFVKESKQDESGMPNNRFLAERTGGTYSTLKVQPAELEDSGVYFCASSQPGLAGLNEQFFGPGTRLTVL.

This clone showed up just once. The chain is built from TRBV7-9 and TRBJ2-7; 11 nucleotides match TRBD1. The germline V gene encodes CDR1 SEHNR and CDR2 FQNEAQ (reference sequence). The V gene end was trimmed by 1 base and the J gene end by 5 bases; junction bases not matched to a gene: 4. The CDR3 spans 15 residues. The CDR3 region is CASSLVPGQGDEQYF. Written as DNA, the CDR3 is TGTGCCAGCAGCTTAGTTCCGGGACAGGGGGACGAGCAGTACTTC.

The genes are TRBV15 and TRBJ2-3; possibly TRBD1 for D (6 bases). Germline V gene lookup returns CDR1 LNHNV and CDR2 YYDKDF (reference sequence). CDR3 length: 14 amino acids. V was trimmed by 2 bases and J by 6 bases, leaving 12 bases between them. The CDR3 nucleotides read TGTGCCACCAGCAGACAAACAGGGTATGATACGCAGTATTTT. Its protein product is CATSRQTGYDTQYF.

On this clone itself: An end of the junction differs from the germline gene, which may be a read error. This chain uses TRBV13 with TRBJ2-7, with D unclear. Germline V gives CDR1 PRHDT, CDR2 FYEKMQ (reference sequence). The CDR3 covers 15 residues. The CDR3, as DNA: TGCGCCAGCAGCCAAGAAGATAGGGAAACCTACGAGCAGTACTTC. This encodes CASSQEDRETYEQYF. The complete variable domain, with remaining parts taken from reference TRBV13 and TRBJ2-7, reads AAGVIQSPRHLIKEKRETATLKCYPIPRHDTVYWYQQGPGQDPQFLISFYEKMQSDKGSIPDRFSAQQFSDYHSELNMSSLELGDSALYFCASSQEDRETYEQYFGPGTRLTVT.

This clone ranks as medium-sized. J is TRBJ2-6 and V is TRBV7-6, with 8 bases fitting TRBD2. The length of the CDR3 is 16 residues. The J segment lost 3 bases and the V segment lost 1 base, leaving 2 bases of the junction unmatched. The germline gives CDR1 SGHVS, CDR2 FNYEAQ. The CDR3 region is CASSLEAGGGANVLTF. The CDR3 DNA is TGTGCCAGCAGCTTAGAGGCGGGAGGTGGGGCCAACGTCCTGACTTTC.

The chain recombines TRBV6-5 with TRBJ2-1, with 8 bases lining up with TRBD2. CDR1 is MNHEY and CDR2 is SVGAGI in the germline V gene. The V gene end was trimmed by 7 bases and the J gene end by 8 bases; junction bases not matched to a gene: 10. The CDR3 loop spans 14 amino acids. For the CDR3, the DNA is TGTGCCAGCACCGGACTAGCCAACTCCGATGAGCAGTTCTTC. Protein: CASTGLANSDEQFF.

Note on this clone: Other DNA sequences of this sample code for an identical CDR3. This chain joins TRBV14 and TRBJ2-5; no clear D gene. Looked up from germline, CDR1 is SGHDN and CDR2 is FVKESK. Trimming pared 4 bases from V and 5 bases from J, leaving 8 bases between. This CDR3 has 12 amino acids. CDR3 protein: CASSPPGETQYF. CDR3 DNA: TGTGCCAGCAGCCCACCCGGGGAGACCCAGTACTTC.

This sequence joins TRBV4-3 and TRBJ2-4; 10 bases align to TRBD1. The germline gives CDR1 LGHNA, CDR2 YSLEER. This CDR3 is 13 amino acids long. Trimming took 4 bases from V and 9 from J; bases not matched to a gene: 3. The CDR3 reads CASSPTGGSIQYF. The CDR3 DNA is TGCGCCAGCAGCCCGACAGGGGGCAGCATTCAGTACTTC.

The V and J genes are TRBV6-6 and TRBJ2-7; no clear D gene. Germline V gives CDR1 MNHNY, CDR2 SVGAGI (reference sequence). CDR3 length equals 12 residues. Trimming took off 0 bases at V and 2 bases at J, with 2 bases between the two ends. This chain's CDR3 is CASSYSPYEQYF. CDR3 in DNA: TGTGCCAGCAGTTACTCCCCCTACGAGCAGTACTTC.

This clone has just one count. V and J are TRBV6-6 and TRBJ2-7, with D maybe TRBD1 (5 bases). Looked up from germline, CDR1 is MNHNY and CDR2 is SVGAGI (reference sequence). The CDR3 loop spans 14 amino acids. The ends were cut back, 10 bases at V and 0 bases at J, with 16 bases in the middle. CDR3 residues: CATKAVQGSYEQYF. For the CDR3, the DNA is TGTGCCACCAAGGCCGTTCAGGGCTCCTACGAGCAGTACTTC.

The gene calls are TRBV18 and TRBJ2-3; no clear D gene. V lost 2 bases and J 2 bases, leaving 5 bases between the germline ends. CDR1 and CDR2 from the germline V gene are KGHSH and LQKENI. The CDR3 is made up of 13 amino acids. CDR3 protein: CASSPIITDTQYF. The DNA of the CDR3 is TGTGCCAGCTCACCAATAATCACAGATACGCAGTATTTT.

The gene calls are TRBV9 and TRBJ2-2; D is uncertain. Germline CDR1 reads SGDLS; CDR2 reads YYNGEE. Trimming stripped 0 bases from V and 5 bases from J, with 8 bases between. The CDR3 length is 14 residues. CDR3 in amino acids: CASSVVVETGELFF. CDR3 DNA: TGTGCCAGCAGCGTAGTAGTAGAAACCGGGGAGCTGTTTTTT. Together with reference TRBV9 and TRBJ2-2, the CDR3 gives the full variable domain: DSGVTQTPKHLITATGQRVTLRCSPRSGDLSVYWYQQSLDQGLQFLIQYYNGEERAKGNILERFSAQQFPDLHSELNLSSLELGDSALYFCASSVVVETGELFFGEGSRLTVL.

The genes are TRBV4-1 and TRBJ2-7; D may be TRBD1 or TRBD2 (5 bases each). Trimming took off 5 bases at V and 4 bases at J, with 15 bases between the two ends. Germline values: CDR1 MGHRA, CDR2 YSYEKL. The CDR3 is made up of 14 amino acids. CDR3 DNA sequence: TGCGCCAGCAGCGCAGTCGACGGGGCGTACGAGCAGTACTTC. It codes for CASSAVDGAYEQYF.